These 17 T cell receptor beta chains originate from one sample sequenced in a study of T cell responses to AZD1222 COVID-19 vaccine. Libraries were prepared by immunoSEQ multiplex PCR; TCRdb keeps only in-frame clonotypes and omits some of them. The sample has 150,000 to 200,000 clones; 90% to 95% are singletons. Specimen: peripheral blood, collected 28 days after the second AZD1222 dose. The receptors come from an adult who received the AZD1222 COVID-19 vaccine.

The V call is TRBV7-6, the J call TRBJ2-7, with 7 bases lining up with TRBD1. Germline V gives CDR1 SGHVS, CDR2 FNYEAQ. This CDR3 region has 17 residues. V lost 4 bases and J lost 3; bases outside the gene matches: 15. CDR3 residues: CASSSIRGRDSFYEQYF. The CDR3 coding sequence is TGTGCCAGCAGCTCCATTAGGGGCCGGGACAGTTTCTACGAGCAGTACTTC.

The genes are TRBV7-3 and TRBJ2-1, with TRBD2 identical over 8 bases. The CDR3 is 13 amino acids. With 4 bases clipped from V and 9 bases from J, the junction kept 5 bases outside the gene matches. Germline lookup yields CDR1 SGHTA and CDR2 FQGTGA. CDR3 sequence: CASSSTGGFEQFF. In DNA form, the CDR3 reads TGTGCCAGCAGCTCGACGGGAGGGTTTGAGCAGTTCTTC.

The V and J genes are TRBV6-5 and TRBJ1-2; D possibly corresponds to TRBD1 (6 bases). The germline gives CDR1 MNHEY, CDR2 SVGAGI. This CDR3 contains 15 residues. Deletions cut 5 bases from V and 4 bases from J, with 17 bases between. The DNA of the CDR3 is TGTGCCAGCAGTCCCTCGGGGGCGTCAAGCTATGGCTACACCTTC. Translated, it gives CASSPSGASSYGYTF.

J is TRBJ2-7 and V is TRBV4-2, with 11 bases matching TRBD1. With 1 base clipped from V and 7 bases from J, the junction kept 12 bases outside the gene matches. From germline, CDR1 is LGHNA and CDR2 YNFKEQ. The CDR3 totals 17 residues. CDR3 nucleotides: TGTGCCAGCAGCCAAGGGAGACTCGGACAGGGGGCGGGGGAGCAGTACTTC. Translated, it gives CASSQGRLGQGAGEQYF.

The rearrangement joins TRBV19 to TRBJ1-4; tentative D call: TRBD1 (6 bases). The V end lost 7 bases, the J end lost 5 bases, and 14 bases lay between the germline ends. Germline V gene sequence: CDR1 LNHDA, CDR2 SQIVND (reference sequence). The CDR3 is 14 amino acids. The CDR3 sequence is CASTPDRENEKLFF. CDR3 in DNA: TGTGCCAGTACCCCGGACAGAGAAAATGAAAAACTGTTTTTT.

This clone is a singleton in its sample. The chain carries TRBV7-9 and TRBJ2-2; D ambiguous. There are 12 residues in the CDR3. V lost 5 bases and J lost 6, with 7 bases in between. In germline, CDR1 is SEHNR, CDR2 FQNEAQ (reference sequence). The CDR3 loop reads CASSRHPGELFF. In nucleotides, the CDR3 is TGTGCCAGCAGCCGTCACCCCGGGGAGCTGTTTTTT.

The chain employs TRBV15 and TRBJ2-6; D is possibly TRBD2 (5 bases). Trimming shortened V by 5 bases and J by 2 bases, and 13 bases separated the two germline ends. From germline, CDR1 is LNHNV and CDR2 YYDKDF (reference sequence). CDR3 size: 16 residues. CDR3 residues: CATSPEGSAGANVLTF. CDR3 in DNA: TGTGCCACCAGCCCCGAGGGTAGCGCTGGGGCCAACGTCCTGACTTTC.

This clone was recorded once. The chain joins TRBV15 to TRBJ2-7; D not certain. V lost 2 bases and J lost 4, with 9 bases in between. The germline CDR1 and CDR2 sequences are LNHNV and YYDKDF (reference sequence). The CDR3 has 13 amino acids. CDR3 bases: TGTGCCACCAGCAGACTAGTATATTACGAGCAGTACTTC. It translates to CATSRLVYYEQYF.

The V call is TRBV30, the J call TRBJ1-1, with TRBD1 as a possible D gene (6 bases). This CDR3 has 13 residues. The V end was cut by 0 bases, the J end by 5 bases, with 10 bases between. Germline V gene data show CDR1 as GTSNPN and CDR2 as SVGIG (reference sequence). The CDR3 loop is CAWSVGGRTEAFF. CDR3 coding DNA: TGTGCCTGGAGTGTAGGGGGTAGGACTGAAGCTTTCTTT.

This chain links TRBV7-9 with TRBJ1-6, with D tentatively TRBD1 (5 bases). The V end lost 6 bases, the J end lost 0 bases, and 15 bases lay between the germline ends. The CDR3 length is 17 residues. Germline V gives CDR1 SEHNR, CDR2 FQNEAQ (reference sequence). CDR3 nucleotides: TGTGCCAGCAGGAAGGGACCGACTAGCTCCTATAATTCACCCCTCCACTTT. The encoded protein is CASRKGPTSSYNSPLHF.

This clone was observed once. This rearrangement joins TRBV27 to TRBJ1-2, with a tentative D call TRBD1 (5 bases). This CDR3 comprises 13 residues. The V gene's germline CDR1 is MNHEY and CDR2 SMNVEV (reference sequence). Trimming shortened V by 0 bases and J by 7 bases, and 9 bases separated the two germline ends. In DNA form, the CDR3 reads TGTGCCAGCAGTTTATCCCTTACAGGTGGCTACACCTTC. The encoded protein is CASSLSLTGGYTF.

The J gene is TRBJ1-3, the V gene TRBV27; D is unresolved. This CDR3 region has 15 residues. The germline CDR1 and CDR2 sequences are MNHEY and SMNVEV (reference sequence). Trimming took off 5 bases at V and 3 bases at J, with 14 bases between the two ends. The DNA for the CDR3 is TGTGCCAGCAGTCCGGATGCTTGGGGTGGAAACACCATATATTTT. Translated: CASSPDAWGGNTIYF.

The chain uses TRBV24-1 and TRBJ2-1, with 14 bases matching TRBD2. Per germline, CDR1 KGHDR and CDR2 SFDVKD. V lost 3 bases to trimming and J lost 10 bases; unmatched junction nucleotides: 7. The CDR3 extends over 16 amino acids. CDR3 loop: CATSDLRTSGRHEQFF. The CDR3 bases are TGTGCCACCAGTGATCTTCGGACTAGCGGGAGGCACGAGCAGTTCTTC.

Note on this clone: The same CDR3 is also encoded by other DNA sequences in this sample. The chain carries TRBV19 and TRBJ2-3; TRBD2 aligns across 7 bases. The length of the CDR3 is 14 residues. Germline CDR1 and CDR2: LNHDA and SQIVND (reference sequence). Unmatched junction bases numbered 4, after V lost 3 bases and J lost 4 bases. The CDR3 DNA sequence: TGTGCCAGTAGTATTGGCGGGGGTGCAGATACGCAGTATTTT. It is translated as CASSIGGGADTQYF.

The chain carries TRBV7-3 and TRBJ2-3; 8 bases line up with TRBD2. This CDR3 contains 14 residues. V lost 1 base to trimming and J lost 4 bases; unmatched junction nucleotides: 1. Germline V gene sequence: CDR1 SGHTA, CDR2 FQGTGA. In nucleotides, the CDR3 is TGTGCCAGCAGCTTAAACGGGGGGGCAGATACGCAGTATTTT. It encodes CASSLNGGADTQYF.

The genes are TRBV27 and TRBJ2-2; weak D call: TRBD1 (6 bases). V was cut by 3 bases and J by 6 bases, with 11 bases left in between. This CDR3 comprises 14 residues. The germline V gene has CDR1 MNHEY and CDR2 SMNVEV (reference sequence). The CDR3 DNA follows: TGTGCCAGCAGTTTGGACAGAGTCGCCGGGGAGCTGTTTTTT. It is translated as CASSLDRVAGELFF.

A single count supports this clone. The chain joins TRBV19 to TRBJ1-4; 11 nucleotides agree with TRBD1. The V and J ends lost 5 bases and 7 bases, in that order; junction bases with no gene match: 9. Per germline, CDR1 LNHDA and CDR2 SQIVND (reference sequence). This CDR3 comprises 16 residues. The CDR3 spells CASSLSSGTGGEKLFF. As DNA, the CDR3 is TGTGCCAGTAGTCTAAGCTCCGGGACAGGGGGTGAAAAACTGTTTTTT.